This T cell receptor beta chain was sequenced during a study of identical twins. V lost 0 bases and J lost 2, with 13 bases in between. Germline assignment: CDR1 SGHVS and CDR2 FQNEAQ. The CDR3 covers 16 residues. TCRdb passed the 5' RACE reads through MiXCR, listing each CDR3 protein once. Of about 330,000 distinct CDR3 sequences detected, 9% to 15% appear once; the ten largest clones hold more than 6%. This sample was shared with a second study, whose subject was yellow fever vaccine responses in identical twins.

This sequence joins TRBV7-8 and TRBJ2-5, with TRBD2 as a possible D gene (6 bases). The sequence was collected from a woman between 18 and 29 years old in good health. The specimen sequenced was CD8+ T cells sorted from blood. CDR3 DNA sequence: TGTGCCAGCAGCTTAGCAGGGGCAAGCGGGCAAGAGACCCAGTACTTC. The encoded protein is CASSLAGASGQETQYF. The full variable domain, its missing parts supplied by reference TRBV7-8 and TRBJ2-5, is GAGVSQSPRYKVAKRGQDVALRCDPISGHVSLFWYQQALGQGPEFLTYFQNEAQLDKSGLPSDRFFAERPEGSVSTLKIQRTQQEDSAVYLCASSLAGASGQETQYFGPGTRLLVL.